Following are 12 T cell receptor beta chains from one sample sequenced in a study of T cells in Graves' hyperthyroidism and ophthalmopathy. What was amplified from RNA transcripts were TCR beta CDR3 regions. The primer set for the first-round RT-PCR of the TCR CDR3 was HTBI. TCRdb reprocessed the multiplex PCR reads via MiXCR and lists one record per CDR3 protein. Of a few hundred thousand distinct CDR3 sequences in the sample, 15% to 17% are singletons; the top ten hold approximately 7.4%. The sample consisted of blood. The receptors shown here come from a woman in her twenties or thirties with Graves' hyperthyroidism.

This clonotype appeared many times. The chain recombines TRBV7-3 with TRBJ2-3; D perhaps matches TRBD1 (5 bases). This CDR3 is 15 amino acids long. V lost 5 bases and J lost 6, with 18 bases in between. The germline gives CDR1 SGHTA, CDR2 FQGTGA. The DNA for the CDR3 is TGTGCCAGCAGCCCAATGGACACTGGAGTCGATACGCAGTATTTT. Translating it yields CASSPMDTGVDTQYF.

In this sample, this clonotype turned up many times. The rearrangement uses TRBV6-2 or TRBV6-3 and TRBJ2-1, with TRBD2 matching over 10 bases. CDR3 length equals 15 residues. The V gene end was trimmed by 5 bases and the J gene end by 5 bases; junction bases not matched to a gene: 6. The germline V gene encodes CDR1 MNHEY and CDR2 SVGEGT. In nucleotides, the CDR3 is TGTGCCAGCAGTCTAGCGGGGGCTTGGCACAATGAGCAGTTCTTC. Amino acids: CASSLAGAWHNEQFF.

This clonotype was seen more than once but under ten times. The J gene is TRBJ1-3, the V gene TRBV6-1; the D gene is possibly TRBD1 (5 bases). CDR3 size: 14 residues. The V end was cut by 10 bases, the J end by 0 bases, with 13 bases between. CDR1 and CDR2 (germline): MNHNS, SASEGT. CDR3 nucleotides: TGTGCCACCCGGGACCCGAGCTCTGGAAACACCATATATTTT. Amino acid sequence: CATRDPSSGNTIYF.

This clonotype was counted ten times or more. V is TRBV2 and J is TRBJ1-5; TRBD1 matches 9 bases. The CDR3 is 18 residues long. CDR1 and CDR2 from the germline V gene are SNHLY and FYNNEI. J gave up 1 base and V 4 bases, and 11 bases lay outside the gene matches. The CDR3 reads CASSGRDRAKESNQPQHF. CDR3 in DNA: TGTGCCAGCAGTGGTCGGGACAGGGCTAAGGAAAGCAATCAGCCCCAGCATTTT.

The CDR3 spells CSARDMTSGRNTQYF. The CDR3 bases are TGCAGTGCTAGAGATATGACTAGCGGGAGGAATACGCAGTATTTT. V is TRBV20-1 and J is TRBJ2-3; 13 nucleotides match TRBD2. The junction had 4 bases not matched to a gene; V was cut back by 0 bases and J by 7 bases. Germline CDR1 is DFQATT and CDR2 is SNEGSKA (reference sequence). The CDR3 has 15 amino acids.

This clonotype was recorded at least ten times. This rearrangement joins TRBV20-1 to TRBJ2-3, with TRBD2 identical over 12 bases. CDR1 and CDR2 (germline): DFQATT, SNEGSKA (reference sequence). This CDR3 spans 15 amino acids. Trimming removed 2 bases from V and 4 bases from J; junction bases left unmatched: 4. The CDR3 DNA sequence: TGCAGTGCTAGAAGACTAGCGGGAGACGCAGATACGCAGTATTTT. Translated, it gives CSARRLAGDADTQYF.

Ten or more counts support this clonotype. The rearrangement uses TRBV7-9 and TRBJ2-7; 9 bases map to TRBD2. This CDR3 spans 17 amino acids. From germline, CDR1 is SEHNR and CDR2 FQNEAQ (reference sequence). Trimming took 1 base from V and 6 from J; bases not matched to a gene: 13. Here the CDR3 reads CASSLGLGREGPSEQYF. Written as DNA, the CDR3 is TGTGCCAGCAGCTTAGGATTAGGGCGGGAGGGCCCATCCGAGCAGTACTTC.

At least ten counts were recorded for this clonotype. The chain is built from TRBV6-1 and TRBJ2-1; 13 bases match TRBD2. CDR3 length equals 14 residues. Per the germline V gene, CDR1 is MNHNS and CDR2 is SASEGT. V trimming: 7 bases; J trimming: 10 bases; junction bases outside the gene matches: 7. Here the CDR3 DNA reads TGTGCCAGCACCCGACTAGCGGGAGGCGGGGAGCAGTTCTTC. Protein sequence: CASTRLAGGGEQFF.

This clonotype was seen only a few times. This chain uses TRBV7-3 with TRBJ2-7; the D gene is possibly TRBD2 (6 bases). The length of the CDR3 is 16 residues. The germline gives CDR1 SGHTA, CDR2 FQGTGA. Deletions cut 6 bases from V and 9 bases from J, with 27 bases between. In DNA form, the CDR3 reads TGTGCCAGCAGTTCATACCGCCGGGACTTCTGTAAGTGGCAGTACTTC. Translated, it gives CASSSYRRDFCKWQYF.

This clonotype was detected only a few times. The V call is TRBV19, the J call TRBJ2-7; TRBD2 matches 12 bases. Trimming took 1 base from V and 3 from J; bases not matched to a gene: 4. The CDR3 sequence is 16 residues long. Germline CDR1 and CDR2: LNHDA and SQIVND (reference sequence). CDR3 in DNA: TGTGCCAGTAGTATAGTCGCGACTAGCGGGAGCTACGAGCAGTACTTC. It yields the protein CASSIVATSGSYEQYF.

This clonotype was recorded at least ten times. The chain employs TRBV7-2 and TRBJ2-1, with D perhaps TRBD2 (6 bases). V lost 1 base, J lost 6 bases, and 22 bases lay in between. The CDR3 extends over 18 amino acids. Germline assignment: CDR1 SGHTA and CDR2 FQGNSA. CDR3: CASSLVGWGEGRRNEQFF. CDR3 nucleotide sequence: TGTGCCAGCAGCTTAGTCGGATGGGGGGAAGGGAGGCGCAATGAGCAGTTCTTC.

This sequence joins TRBV3-1 and TRBJ1-3; perhaps TRBD1 as D (5 bases). Trimming took 9 bases from V and 1 from J, leaving 13 bases between them. The CDR3 consists of 14 residues. Germline CDR1 reads LGHDT; CDR2 reads YNNKEL (reference sequence). DNA for the CDR3: TGTGCCAGTGCCCAGGGCCATTCTGGAAACACCATATATTTT. The encoded protein is CASAQGHSGNTIYF.